This T cell receptor (beta chain) was documented in a study of cytomegalovirus exposure and HLA in healthy donors. As concerns this clone: Its antigen remains unidentified.

In germline, CDR1 is SGHDT, CDR2 YYEEEE. The CDR3 is 17 amino acids. Trimming shortened V by 0 bases and J by 10 bases, and 20 bases separated the two germline ends. It was with 60 Vbeta and 13 Jbeta primers that the PCR ran. The data were produced by immunoSEQ multiplex PCR, yet TCRdb's version contains in-frame clones alone and is incomplete. The ten most abundant clones cover about 2.5% of a sample with fewer than 150,000 clones. Study observations and caveats: Many donors carried some public TCRs, although rarity characterized most TCR sequences.

The source of this sequence is a man aged 35-49 years in good health and CMV-seronegative. The J gene is TRBJ1-6, the V gene TRBV5-6; perhaps TRBD1 as D (5 bases). Sequencing input: PBMCs. The CDR3 loop is CASSLGSTRVIGSPLHF. DNA for the CDR3: TGTGCCAGCAGCTTGGGGTCTACCAGGGTAATAGGATCACCCCTCCACTTT. Complete variable domain (other parts from reference TRBV5-6 and TRBJ1-6): DAGVTQSPTHLIKTRGQQVTLRCSPKSGHDTVSWYQQALGQGPQFIFQYYEEEERQRGNFPDRFSGHQFPNYSSELNVNALLLGDSALYLCASSLGSTRVIGSPLHFGNGTRLTVT.